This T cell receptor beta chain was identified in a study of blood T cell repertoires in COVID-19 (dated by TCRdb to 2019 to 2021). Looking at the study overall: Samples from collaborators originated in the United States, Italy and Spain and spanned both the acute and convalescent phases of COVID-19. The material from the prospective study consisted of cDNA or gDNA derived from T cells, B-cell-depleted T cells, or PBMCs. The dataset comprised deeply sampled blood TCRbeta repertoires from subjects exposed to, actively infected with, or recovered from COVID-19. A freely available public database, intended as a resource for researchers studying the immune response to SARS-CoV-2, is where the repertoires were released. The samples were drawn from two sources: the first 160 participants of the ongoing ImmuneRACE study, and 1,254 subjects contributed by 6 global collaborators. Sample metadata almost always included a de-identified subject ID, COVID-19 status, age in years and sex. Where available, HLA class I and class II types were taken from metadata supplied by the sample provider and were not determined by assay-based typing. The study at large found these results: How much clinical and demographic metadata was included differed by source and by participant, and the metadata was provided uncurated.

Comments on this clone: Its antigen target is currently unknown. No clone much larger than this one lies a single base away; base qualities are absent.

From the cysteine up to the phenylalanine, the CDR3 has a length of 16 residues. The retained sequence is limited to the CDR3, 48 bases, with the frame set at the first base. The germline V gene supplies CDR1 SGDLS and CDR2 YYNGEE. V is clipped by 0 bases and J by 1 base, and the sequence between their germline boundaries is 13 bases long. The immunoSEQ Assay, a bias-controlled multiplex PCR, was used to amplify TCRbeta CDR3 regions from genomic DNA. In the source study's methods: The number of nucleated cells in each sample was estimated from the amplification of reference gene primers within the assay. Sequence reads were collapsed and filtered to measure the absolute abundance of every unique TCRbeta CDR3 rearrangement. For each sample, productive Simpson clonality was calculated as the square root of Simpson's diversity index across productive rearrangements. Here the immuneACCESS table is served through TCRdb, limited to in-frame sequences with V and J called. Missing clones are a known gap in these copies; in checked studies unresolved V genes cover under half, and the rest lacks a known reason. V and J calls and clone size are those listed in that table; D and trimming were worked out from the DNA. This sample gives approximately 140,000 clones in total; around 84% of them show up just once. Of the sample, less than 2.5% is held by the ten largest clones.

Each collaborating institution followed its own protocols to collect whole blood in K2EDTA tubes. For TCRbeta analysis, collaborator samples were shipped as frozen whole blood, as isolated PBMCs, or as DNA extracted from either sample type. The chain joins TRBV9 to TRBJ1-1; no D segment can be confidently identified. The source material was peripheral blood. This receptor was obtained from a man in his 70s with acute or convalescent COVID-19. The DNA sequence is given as TGTGCCAGCAGCGTAGCGGCGGCTAACGAGAACACTGAAGCTTTCTTT. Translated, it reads CASSVAAANENTEAFF.